This entry is about one T cell receptor beta chain. As yet, its antigen is unknown. This entry comes from a study of cytomegalovirus exposure and HLA in healthy donors. About the research overall: Counted in an early data release were some 81 million unique TCRs from HLA-typed donors.

Study-wide results and limits: Immune exposure was documented only through CMV serostatus. Exclusion applied to some V segments, including TRBV6-2 and TRBV6-3, as they were indistinguishable. Cytomegalovirus-associated TCR beta chains were listed, numbering some 170.

With 60 Vbeta and 13 Jbeta primers, the PCR was carried out. The table came from immunoSEQ multiplex PCR; TCRdb's copy has only in-frame clones and leaves some out. The table has tens of thousands of clones, around 69% seen once. The V and J ends lost 6 bases and 2 bases respectively, with 13 bases between them. The CDR3 contains 14 residues. Per the germline V gene, CDR1 is LNHDA and CDR2 is SQIVND (reference sequence). The sequencing input was PBMCs. This clonotype originated in a young woman in good health and CMV-seropositive. The rearrangement links TRBV19 to TRBJ1-2; D might be TRBD1 (6 bases). The CDR3 reads CASSILTGNYGYTF. Written as DNA, the CDR3 is TGTGCCAGTAGCATACTAACAGGGAACTATGGCTACACCTTC.